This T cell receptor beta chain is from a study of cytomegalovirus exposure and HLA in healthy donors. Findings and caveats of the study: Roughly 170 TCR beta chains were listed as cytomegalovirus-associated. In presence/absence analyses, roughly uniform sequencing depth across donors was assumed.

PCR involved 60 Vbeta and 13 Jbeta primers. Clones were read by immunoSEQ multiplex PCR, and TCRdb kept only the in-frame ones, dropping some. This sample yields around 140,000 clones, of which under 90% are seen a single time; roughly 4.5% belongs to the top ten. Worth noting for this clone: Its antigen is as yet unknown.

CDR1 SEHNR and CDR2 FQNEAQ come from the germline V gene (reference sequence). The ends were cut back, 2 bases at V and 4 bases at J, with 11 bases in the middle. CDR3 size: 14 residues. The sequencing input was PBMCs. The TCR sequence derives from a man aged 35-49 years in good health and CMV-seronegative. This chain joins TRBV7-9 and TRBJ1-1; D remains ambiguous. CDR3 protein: CASSLRAEGTEAFF. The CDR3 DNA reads TGTGCCAGCAGCTTAAGGGCGGAGGGCACTGAAGCTTTCTTT.